Listed below are T cell receptor beta chains from one sample, sequenced in a study of response to subunit inactivated influenza vaccine. Via MiXCR, TCRdb re-called the RT-PCR reads, giving one row per CDR3 protein. The sample includes more than 200,000 distinct CDR3 sequences, approximately 12% of them seen just once. Sequenced material: non-naive T cells sorted from PBMCs, taken around 14 days before vaccination. These receptors were obtained from a man in his forties or fifties who received an inactivated influenza vaccine. The CDR3 runs from the conserved cysteine through the conserved F or W. Not every row has a clone size; where given, it reads once, few, many or a size class.

V: TRBV6-2/TRBV6-3; J: TRBJ2-1; size: few; CDR3: CATRPGYNEQFF
V: TRBV3-1; J: TRBJ2-7; size: many; CDR3: CASSQVAGGPAYEQYF
V: TRBV7-2; J: TRBJ2-5; size: NA; CDR3: CASSPRTSGMETQYF
V: TRBV12-3/TRBV12-4; J: TRBJ2-5; size: few; CDR3: CASSFHGEETQYF
V: TRBV6-5; J: TRBJ2-7; size: many; CDR3: CASSYAPSGRTFEQYF
V: TRBV4-2; J: TRBJ2-5; size: many; CDR3: CASSSGGEGRETQYF
V: TRBV5-1; J: TRBJ2-4; size: few; CDR3: CASSLGASSIKNIQYF
V: TRBV19; J: TRBJ1-2; size: many; CDR3: CASREGSGLSYGYTF
V: TRBV6-1; J: TRBJ1-5; size: NA; CDR3: CASSDQGRNQPQHF
V: TRBV7-8; J: TRBJ1-1; size: few; CDR3: CASSPGPVGRQNTEAFF
V: TRBV13; J: TRBJ2-3; size: many; CDR3: CASSPEIGEREDTDTQYF
V: TRBV2; J: TRBJ2-4; size: many; CDR3: CASTITGFGQYF
V: TRBV20-1; J: TRBJ2-1; size: few; CDR3: CSAPPGPKFYNEQFF
V: TRBV4-1; J: TRBJ2-1; size: NA; CDR3: CASSHRAGGEKNEQFF
V: TRBV18; J: TRBJ2-7; size: NA; CDR3: CASSPRGGTAMAYEQYF
V: TRBV5-1; J: TRBJ1-1; size: NA; CDR3: CASSLETGWSEAFF
V: TRBV7-9; J: TRBJ2-3; size: NA; CDR3: CASSPIGTSGGPGTQYF
V: TRBV28; J: TRBJ2-7; size: few; CDR3: CASSSQKSGRRYEQYF
V: TRBV20-1; J: TRBJ2-6; size: many; CDR3: CSASDRGISGANVLTF
V: TRBV28; J: TRBJ2-7; size: few; CDR3: CASSPLGLAGEYEQYF
V: TRBV28; J: TRBJ1-1; size: few; CDR3: CASSLYPNTEAFF
V: TRBV5-1; J: TRBJ2-6; size: NA; CDR3: CASSTGQGSTSSGANVLTF
V: TRBV12-5; J: TRBJ2-1; size: many; CDR3: CASGLSGRNNEQFF
V: TRBV6-1; J: TRBJ1-2; size: few; CDR3: CASSRDIRLYGYTF
V: TRBV5-1; J: TRBJ1-5; size: many; CDR3: CASSLAGGSNQPQHF
V: TRBV19; J: TRBJ2-1; size: NA; CDR3: CASKTGQGHYEQFF
V: TRBV20-1; J: TRBJ2-7; size: few; CDR3: CSASIAGGLYEQYF
V: TRBV7-6; J: TRBJ2-1; size: NA; CDR3: CASSLAHWTTYNEQFF
V: TRBV28; J: TRBJ1-2; size: NA; CDR3: CASSSTTSNYGYTF
V: TRBV21-1; J: TRBJ2-1; size: many; CDR3: CASSKSPPYNEQFF
V: TRBV4-3; J: TRBJ1-3; size: NA; CDR3: CASSQEPAGGINTIYF
V: TRBV6-1; J: TRBJ1-2; size: NA; CDR3: CASSGTSRGYGYTF
V: TRBV29-1; J: TRBJ1-1; size: few; CDR3: CSHLGHRLNTEAFF
V: TRBV5-4; J: TRBJ1-1; size: NA; CDR3: CASSTRGGRAEAFF
V: TRBV5-1; J: TRBJ2-1; size: many; CDR3: CASRGGLDYNEQFF
V: TRBV28; J: TRBJ2-2; size: NA; CDR3: CASSPFDRSTGELFF
V: TRBV24-1; J: TRBJ2-6; size: few; CDR3: CATSDDDITGANVLTF
V: TRBV18; J: TRBJ2-5; size: NA; CDR3: CASSRPAQETQYF
V: TRBV7-3; J: TRBJ2-3; size: NA; CDR3: CATGGGEPTDTPYF
V: TRBV12-3/TRBV12-4; J: TRBJ2-3; size: once; CDR3: CASSLNFAGALTDTQYF
V: TRBV20-1; J: TRBJ1-1; size: few; CDR3: CSAGDRDNTEAFF
V: TRBV24-1; J: TRBJ2-3; size: NA; CDR3: CATSDPEWVTSGASDTQYF
V: TRBV13; J: TRBJ1-5; size: NA; CDR3: CASSATGQPQHF
V: TRBV5-5; J: TRBJ2-3; size: NA; CDR3: CASSLPFSNTDTQYF
V: TRBV9; J: TRBJ2-7; size: many; CDR3: CASSVHPGQGDKQYF
V: TRBV28; J: TRBJ1-1; size: few; CDR3: CASSDGDSNFGTEAFF
V: TRBV29-1; J: TRBJ2-1; size: few; CDR3: CSGRGTDSSFSSYNEQFF
V: TRBV5-6; J: TRBJ1-3; size: many; CDR3: CASSDPEGLGNTIYF
V: TRBV29-1; J: TRBJ2-7; size: medium-sized; CDR3: CSVAITQGYEQYF
V: TRBV6-2/TRBV6-3; J: TRBJ2-1; size: once; CDR3: CASCYSFGTSPNEQFF
V: TRBV20-1; J: TRBJ2-1; size: few; CDR3: CSARDGSGRNEQFF
V: TRBV4-3; J: TRBJ2-3; size: NA; CDR3: CASSRQGGTDTQYF
V: TRBV7-2; J: TRBJ2-2; size: NA; CDR3: CASSLLRGSQDTGELFF
V: TRBV27; J: TRBJ1-1; size: many; CDR3: CASSFFGGLEAFF
V: TRBV7-2; J: TRBJ2-7; size: few; CDR3: CASSLAEAYEQYF